Below, 32 T cell receptor beta chains from the same sample are listed, as sequenced in a study of T-cell reconstitution after alpha-beta-depleted transplantation in children. Construction of the TCRbeta library involved unique molecular identifiers. One entry per CDR3 protein, called by TCRdb with MiXCR from the PCR reads. This sample has hundreds of thousands of distinct CDR3 sequences, with approximately 29% found just once. Here the sequenced sample was PBMCs from the stem cell graft donor, taken from the stem cell graft. These receptors were taken from a human donor who donated a stem cell graft to a child with aplastic anemia.

This clonotype was detected only a few times. The chain uses TRBV27 and TRBJ1-1; D call uncertain. V lost 1 base and J 4 bases, leaving 13 bases between the germline ends. The CDR3 has 15 amino acids. Germline assignment: CDR1 MNHEY and CDR2 SMNVEV (reference sequence). CDR3 sequence: CASSLWSDTTTEAFF. The CDR3, as DNA: TGTGCCAGCAGTTTATGGTCTGATACGACCACTGAAGCTTTCTTT.

The genes are TRBV20-1 and TRBJ1-6, with 9 bases that match TRBD1. Germline V gene lookup returns CDR1 DFQATT and CDR2 SNEGSKA (reference sequence). The CDR3 is 14 residues long. V shed 6 bases and J 8 bases; nucleotides not matched to a gene: 8. The CDR3, as DNA: TGCAGTGCCGGGGACAGGGCGGCCCATTCACCCCTCCACTTT. The encoded protein is CSAGDRAAHSPLHF.

This clonotype was seen only a few times. This sequence joins TRBV13 and TRBJ1-1; D gene uncertain. The ends were cut back, 1 base at V and 6 bases at J, with 3 bases in the middle. Per the germline V gene, CDR1 is PRHDT and CDR2 is FYEKMQ (reference sequence). The CDR3 runs to 11 residues. The CDR3: CASSLVAEAFF. CDR3 coding DNA: TGTGCCAGCAGCTTAGTTGCTGAAGCTTTCTTT.

The rearrangement links TRBV30 to TRBJ2-1; D gene unclear. Germline CDR1 is GTSNPN and CDR2 is SVGIG (reference sequence). Trimming took off 4 bases at V and 0 bases at J, with 7 bases between the two ends. The CDR3 is 13 amino acids. CDR3 loop: CAWTDGSYNEQFF. In nucleotides, the CDR3 is TGTGCCTGGACAGACGGCTCCTACAATGAGCAGTTCTTC.

CDR3 nucleotides: TGTGCCAGTAGTATGAGGGTCGATGGAGGCGAGCAGTACTTC. This gives the protein CASSMRVDGGEQYF. The chain has TRBV19 and TRBJ2-7, with D maybe TRBD2 (5 bases). Per germline, CDR1 LNHDA and CDR2 SQIVND (reference sequence). V was clipped by 3 bases and J by 6 bases, with 15 bases between them. The CDR3 is 14 amino acids.

The chain employs TRBV7-2 and TRBJ2-3; D possibly matches TRBD1 or TRBD2 (5 bases each). CDR1 and CDR2 (germline): SGHTA, FQGNSA. The V end was cut by 4 bases, the J end by 6 bases, with 20 bases between. The CDR3 has 16 amino acids. For the CDR3, the DNA is TGTGCCAGCAGCTCCCGGGACCTAGCTATCTTCGATACGCAGTATTTT. Encoded protein: CASSSRDLAIFDTQYF.

This clonotype occurred a few times. The gene calls are TRBV7-2 and TRBJ2-5; D may be TRBD1 (6 bases). CDR3 length: 16 residues. V lost 5 bases and J lost 3, with 19 bases in between. The V gene's germline CDR1 is SGHTA and CDR2 FQGNSA. The CDR3: CASSGQPPGQKETQYF. The DNA for the CDR3 is TGTGCCAGCAGCGGACAGCCCCCCGGACAGAAAGAGACCCAGTACTTC.

This clonotype came up a few times. This CDR3 is missing its conserved last phenylalanine or tryptophan, likely due to a read error. It is unclear where the CDR3 begins or ends on the DNA, so no DNA is shown, and the CDR3 is as TCRdb lists it. V and J are TRBV12-3 or TRBV12-4 and TRBJ2-2; the D call in the table, TRBD1, was not verified against the DNA. The CDR3 totals 13 residues, both ends included. The CDR3 sequence: CASSPGGGVLPTL.

The V call is TRBV6-2 or TRBV6-3, the J call TRBJ1-1, with TRBD1 matching over 7 bases. J lost 3 bases, V lost 2 bases, and 9 bases had no gene match. CDR1 is MNHEY and CDR2 is SVGEGT in the germline V gene. The CDR3 is made up of 16 amino acids. CDR3 residues: CASSYTLGQVDTEAFF. The CDR3 nucleotides read TGTGCCAGCAGTTACACCCTAGGACAGGTAGACACTGAAGCTTTCTTT.

V is TRBV12-3 or TRBV12-4 and J is TRBJ1-5; 7 nucleotides agree with TRBD1. The CDR3 sequence is 18 residues long. The V gene end was trimmed by 4 bases and the J gene end by 6 bases; junction bases not matched to a gene: 18. The chain's CDR3 is CASSSSSLRQGFRQPQHF. The CDR3 nucleotides are TGTGCCAGCAGTTCCTCTTCCCTTAGACAGGGTTTTCGTCAGCCCCAGCATTTT.

This clonotype was counted between two and nine times. CDR3 region: CSARAAPGQAWDTQYF. The CDR3 DNA sequence: TGCAGTGCTAGAGCCGCACCGGGACAGGCCTGGGATACGCAGTATTTT. The gene calls are TRBV20-1 and TRBJ2-3; 8 positions agree with TRBD1. V was pared by 1 base and J by 6 bases, with 12 bases of the junction left unmatched. The CDR3 totals 16 residues. CDR1 is DFQATT and CDR2 is SNEGSKA in the germline V gene (reference sequence).

V and J are TRBV29-1 and TRBJ2-4; the match to TRBD2 covers 8 bases. This CDR3 has 15 residues. Germline V gene sequence: CDR1 SQVTM, CDR2 ANQGSEA. V shed 6 bases, J shed 5 bases, and the junction held 12 bases outside the gene matches. The CDR3 DNA is TGCAGCGTCAGCGGGATATCGGGGGGGCAAAACATTCAGTACTTC. Protein: CSVSGISGGQNIQYF.

The chain is built from TRBV6-2 or TRBV6-3 and TRBJ1-5; 7 bases align to TRBD1. The CDR3 extends over 15 amino acids. Germline V gene sequence: CDR1 MNHEY, CDR2 SVGEGT. Unmatched junction bases numbered 11, after V lost 5 bases and J lost 7 bases. The CDR3 nucleotides are TGTGCCAGCAGTCCCGTCGACAGGGACGGCCAGCCCCAGCATTTT. This encodes CASSPVDRDGQPQHF.

V usage is TRBV25-1 and J usage is TRBJ2-1; D remains unclear. The CDR3 consists of 12 residues. CDR1 MGHDK and CDR2 SYGVNS come from the germline V gene. Trimming removed 5 bases from V and 7 bases from J, with 9 bases in between. The CDR3 DNA reads TGTGCCAGCAGTCTCCTCGTGAATGAGCAGTTCTTC. Translated: CASSLLVNEQFF.

The V gene is TRBV6-4, the J gene TRBJ1-5, with a possible D match to TRBD1 (5 bases). Germline V gene lookup returns CDR1 MRHNA and CDR2 SNTAGT. The germline V and J ends were trimmed by 6 bases and 1 base, with 13 bases remaining between them. CDR3 length: 15 amino acids. The CDR3 DNA is TGTGCCAGCAGGGCCACAGACAGAAGCAATCAGCCCCAGCATTTT. This encodes CASRATDRSNQPQHF.

J is TRBJ2-1 and V is TRBV19, with 10 bases lining up with TRBD2. V shed 6 bases and J 5 bases; nucleotides not matched to a gene: 4. This CDR3 has 14 amino acids. Per germline, CDR1 LNHDA and CDR2 SQIVND (reference sequence). The CDR3 spells CASSAGLAHNEQFF. CDR3 coding DNA: TGTGCCAGTAGCGCGGGACTAGCGCACAATGAGCAGTTCTTC.

The CDR3 sequence: CASSLTSGSFTDTQYF. For the CDR3, the DNA is TGCGCCAGCAGCTTAACCAGCGGGAGTTTCACAGATACGCAGTATTTT. This chain connects TRBV5-1 to TRBJ2-3; 8 nucleotides match TRBD2. With V trimmed by 2 bases and J by 2 bases, 7 bases remained unmatched. This CDR3 has 16 residues. CDR1 and CDR2 (germline): SGHRS, YFSETQ.

The chain employs TRBV7-2 and TRBJ1-4; no reliable D call. CDR3 length: 13 amino acids. Germline V gene lookup returns CDR1 SGHTA and CDR2 FQGNSA. V was shortened by 5 bases and J by 4 bases, with 8 bases between the two germline ends. CDR3 region: CASSPRFNEKLFF. DNA of the CDR3: TGTGCCAGCAGCCCGCGGTTTAATGAAAAACTGTTTTTT.

This chain links TRBV27 with TRBJ1-2, with 9 positions matching TRBD1. The germline CDR1 and CDR2 sequences are MNHEY and SMNVEV (reference sequence). The CDR3 contains 15 residues. The V gene end was trimmed by 4 bases and the J gene end by 8 bases; junction bases not matched to a gene: 11. The CDR3 loop is CASSWTRTGEGGYTF. CDR3 DNA sequence: TGTGCCAGCAGTTGGACTAGGACAGGGGAGGGGGGCTACACCTTC.

This clonotype came up many times. This chain uses TRBV7-2 with TRBJ2-3; D remains unclear. The CDR3 totals 12 residues. V shed 6 bases and J shed 3 bases, with 7 bases lying between them. Germline V gives CDR1 SGHTA, CDR2 FQGNSA. In DNA, the CDR3 is TGTGCCAGCAGACAAGAGACAGATACGCAGTATTTT. Translated: CASRQETDTQYF.

This clonotype was seen only a few times. CDR3: CASSLIGKTEAFF. For the CDR3, the DNA is TGTGCCAGCAGTTTAATAGGTAAAACTGAAGCTTTCTTT. The chain has TRBV12-3 or TRBV12-4 and TRBJ1-1; no firm D call. Trimming cost V 2 bases and J 5 bases, with 9 bases left between them. The CDR3 sequence is 13 residues long.

The chain is built from TRBV19 and TRBJ2-1; 10 positions agree with TRBD2. The CDR3 consists of 16 residues. J was trimmed by 4 bases and V by 3 bases; bases with no gene match: 6. Germline CDR1 and CDR2: LNHDA and SQIVND (reference sequence). This CDR3 reads CASSMNPGLAYNEQFF. CDR3 coding DNA: TGTGCCAGTAGTATGAATCCGGGACTAGCGTACAATGAGCAGTTCTTC.

This chain connects TRBV28 to TRBJ2-7; D not certain. Trimming took off 2 bases at V and 4 bases at J, with 3 bases between the two ends. Germline lookup yields CDR1 MDHEN and CDR2 SYDVKM. The CDR3 sequence is 11 residues long. The CDR3 DNA reads TGTGCCAGCAGTTTAAAGTACGAGCAGTACTTC. Translating it yields CASSLKYEQYF.

This CDR3 is CASSPTGADYEQYF. The CDR3 coding sequence is TGTGCCAGTAGTCCCACCGGGGCCGACTACGAGCAGTACTTC. J is TRBJ2-7 and V is TRBV19; D assignment may be TRBD1 or TRBD2 (5 bases each). Deletions cut 5 bases from V and 3 bases from J, with 14 bases between. Germline CDR1 is LNHDA and CDR2 is SQIVND (reference sequence). The CDR3 loop spans 14 amino acids.

This sequence joins TRBV7-9 and TRBJ2-1; TRBD2 matches 7 bases. After removal of 5 bases from V and 8 bases from J, the junction contained 15 bases not matched to a gene. Germline CDR1 is SEHNR and CDR2 is FQNEAQ (reference sequence). The CDR3 is made up of 16 amino acids. The CDR3: CASSPGGAGAQDEQFF. The CDR3, as DNA: TGTGCCAGCAGCCCCGGAGGGGCGGGAGCCCAGGATGAGCAGTTCTTC.

V usage is TRBV9 and J usage is TRBJ2-1; D is possibly TRBD2 (5 bases). The V and J ends lost 4 bases and 5 bases respectively, with 19 bases between them. Germline V gene sequence: CDR1 SGDLS, CDR2 YYNGEE. The CDR3 spans 16 residues. CDR3 bases: TGTGCCAGCAGCCCCCTGACTAACATCCCCCACAATGAGCAGTTCTTC. Amino acid sequence: CASSPLTNIPHNEQFF.

This clonotype appeared a few times. CDR3 residues: CASSLARSEAFF. For the CDR3, the DNA is TGTGCCAGCAGCTTAGCTCGTAGTGAAGCTTTCTTT. The rearrangement uses TRBV11-2 and TRBJ1-1; D gene ambiguous. CDR1 and CDR2 from the germline V gene are SGHAT and FQNNGV. V lost 1 base and J lost 7, with 7 bases in between. The CDR3 extends over 12 amino acids.

The sample holds a few counts of this clonotype. V usage is TRBV12-3 or TRBV12-4 and J usage is TRBJ1-2, with D perhaps TRBD1 (5 bases). The CDR3 contains 12 residues. V was shortened by 5 bases and J by 6 bases, with 10 bases between the two germline ends. CDR3 region: CASSRPGDGYTF. DNA of the CDR3: TGTGCCAGCAGTCGGCCGGGGGATGGCTACACCTTC.

This chain links TRBV12-3 or TRBV12-4 with TRBJ2-1; 8 positions match TRBD2. Unmatched junction bases numbered 9, after V lost 4 bases and J lost 1 base. The CDR3 contains 17 residues. The CDR3 loop reads CASSSSGRGGSYNEQFF. CDR3 in DNA: TGTGCCAGCAGTTCCTCAGGACGGGGGGGATCCTACAATGAGCAGTTCTTC.

The V and J genes are TRBV5-1 and TRBJ1-2; D is perhaps TRBD1 (5 bases). Trimming removed 0 bases at V and 7 bases at J, with 10 bases between. The CDR3 totals 13 residues. Germline CDR1 and CDR2: SGHRS and YFSETQ. Written as DNA, the CDR3 is TGCGCCAGCAGCTTGGTGCAGGGTTCTGGCTACACCTTC. Its protein is CASSLVQGSGYTF.

This clonotype was counted between two and nine times. The gene calls are TRBV12-3 or TRBV12-4 and TRBJ1-2; D uncertain. Between the trimmed V and J ends, which lost 5 bases and 6 bases, there was a span of 13 bases. The CDR3 contains 13 residues. This chain's CDR3 is CASSLAGGNGYTF. The CDR3 nucleotides read TGTGCCAGCAGTCTCGCCGGAGGGAATGGCTACACCTTC.

This rearrangement joins TRBV5-1 to TRBJ2-7, with D perhaps TRBD1 (6 bases). Germline CDR1 reads SGHRS; CDR2 reads YFSETQ. This CDR3 comprises 16 residues. V lost 4 bases, J lost 1 base, and 18 bases lay in between. The CDR3 sequence is CASSTRQAGESYEQYF. CDR3 nucleotide sequence: TGCGCCAGCAGCACGAGACAGGCGGGCGAATCCTACGAGCAGTACTTC.